These T cell receptor beta chains were read from a single sample in a study of OX40 agonist ivuxolimab in advanced cancers. Method: immunoSEQ multiplex PCR; TCRdb's copy keeps in-frame clones and lacks some. This sample yields 150,000 to 190,000 clones, of which roughly 92% are seen a single time; just over 0.3% belongs to the top ten. The sequencing here drew on CD4+ or CD8+ T cells sorted from blood, taken in a trial of the OX40 agonist ivuxolimab. The receptors stem from an adult with an advanced solid tumor such as melanoma, head and neck, liver or kidney cancer. Both conserved end residues are part of each CDR3. A D gene is named only where the DNA matches it firmly. Clone size appears in some rows only: once, few, many, or a class for an expanded clone.

D gene,J gene,V gene,clone size,CDR3 protein,CDR3 DNA
TRBD1,TRBJ1-2,TRBV5-1,-,CASSLTGTGGIGYTF,TGCGCCAGCAGCTTGACTGGGACAGGGGGTATCGGCTACACCTTC
TRBD1,TRBJ1-3,TRBV6-5,-,CASTLPGQGSNSIYF,TGTGCCAGCACCCTCCCGGGACAGGGATCTAATTCCATATATTTT
-,TRBJ1-1,TRBV19,-,CASGNLRVAAFF,TGTGCCAGCGGTAACTTAAGAGTGGCCGCTTTCTTT
-,TRBJ1-2,TRBV7-2,once,CASSQGGDYTF,TGTGCCAGCAGCCAGGGAGGGGACTACACCTTC
TRBD1,TRBJ1-1,TRBV9,once,CASSVFFGQGAEAFF,TGTGCCAGCAGCGTATTCTTTGGGCAGGGGGCTGAAGCTTTCTTT
-,TRBJ2-6,TRBV7-9,-,CASSLGDSGANVLTF,TGTGCCAGCAGCTTAGGGGACTCTGGGGCCAACGTCCTGACTTTC
-,TRBJ1-1,TRBV30,-,CAWSGLGMNTEAFF,TGTGCCTGGAGTGGATTAGGGATGAACACTGAAGCTTTCTTT
-,TRBJ2-7,TRBV7-2,-,CASSLRYEQYF,TGTGCCAGCAGCTTACGCTACGAGCAGTACTTC
TRBD1,TRBJ1-2,TRBV9,-,CASSVQGASYGYTF,TGTGCCAGCAGCGTTCAGGGGGCCTCCTACGGCTACACCTTC
TRBD2,TRBJ2-7,TRBV7-9,-,CASSLRGLGYEQYF,TGTGCCAGCAGCTTAAGAGGACTAGGGTACGAGCAGTACTTC
-,TRBJ1-1,TRBV15,-,CATSKRAMNTEAFF,TGTGCCACCAGCAAACGCGCTATGAACACTGAAGCTTTCTTT
TRBD1,TRBJ1-4,TRBV7-6,once,CASSSGGLGEKLFF,TGTGCCAGCAGCTCAGGGGGCCTAGGTGAAAAACTGTTTTTT
-,TRBJ2-7,TRBV7-2,-,CASSSAYEQYF,TGTGCCAGCAGCTCCGCCTACGAGCAGTACTTC
-,TRBJ2-1,TRBV9,-,CASSAFNRRLYNEQFF,TGTGCCAGCAGCGCATTTAACAGGAGGCTTTACAATGAGCAGTTCTTC
-,TRBJ2-6,TRBV5-4,-,CASSLLAGGASGANVLTF,TGTGCCAGCAGCTTGCTCGCCGGTGGCGCCTCTGGGGCCAACGTCCTGACTTTC
-,TRBJ1-5,TRBV7-2,once,CASSFGSGGSNQPQHF,TGTGCCAGCAGCTTTGGGAGCGGGGGTAGCAATCAGCCCCAGCATTTT
TRBD1,TRBJ1-2,TRBV28,-,CASSLWSGGANYGYTF,TGTGCCAGCAGTTTATGGTCAGGGGGCGCGAACTATGGCTACACCTTC
-,TRBJ2-1,TRBV5-1,-,CASSPGGFYNEQFF,TGCGCCAGCAGCCCTGGTGGCTTCTACAATGAGCAGTTCTTC
-,TRBJ1-2,TRBV5-1,-,CASSQGPDGDGYTF,TGCGCCAGCAGCCAAGGACCAGACGGAGATGGCTACACCTTC
TRBD1,TRBJ1-2,TRBV5-4,few,CASSPDREDGYTF,TGTGCCAGCAGCCCGGACAGGGAAGATGGCTACACCTTC
TRBD1,TRBJ2-7,TRBV5-1,-,CASSTGDRREQYF,TGCGCCAGCAGCACAGGGGACAGAAGGGAGCAGTACTTC
-,TRBJ1-1,TRBV6-5,-,CASKELMNTEAFF,TGTGCCAGCAAGGAACTAATGAACACTGAAGCTTTCTTT
TRBD1,TRBJ1-3,TRBV5-1,-,CASSVAGGDRNTIYF,TGCGCCAGCAGCGTTGCAGGGGGAGATAGAAACACCATATATTTT